These 7 T cell receptor beta chains were all obtained from the same sample, sequenced in a study of molecular identifiers for immune sequencing clone quantification. TCRdb independently ran MiXCR on the PCR reads; one entry per CDR3 protein. The sample records about half a million distinct CDR3 sequences, 25% being singletons. What was sequenced was naive CD8+ T cells from blood, with Jurkat cell RNA spiked in. Subset defined: FACS-sorted CD8+CD4-CCR7+CD45RA+ naive T cells. These receptors were collected from a human donor in good health. Some libraries in this study had Jurkat cell RNA spiked in.

This clonotype was recorded once. A much larger clone sits a single nucleotide away, making a read error possible. V is TRBV6-5 and J is TRBJ2-5; D might be TRBD1 (6 bases). This CDR3 is built from 14 residues. Germline-derived CDR1 and CDR2 are MNHEY and SVGAGI. In nucleotides, the CDR3 is TGTGCCAGCAGAGCGACAGGTTTTGGGGAGACCCCGTACTTC. Protein product: CASRATGFGETPYF.

This clonotype was seen repeatedly, ten times or more. V gene TRBV5-1 combines with J gene TRBJ2-3, with 10 bases lining up with TRBD2. The CDR3 is made up of 15 amino acids. J gave up 4 bases and V 1 base, and 3 bases lay outside the gene matches. Germline CDR1 is SGHRS and CDR2 is YFSETQ. DNA for the CDR3: TGCGCCAGCAGCTTGTCTAGCGGGAGCTCAGATACGCAGTATTTT. Translation: CASSLSSGSSDTQYF.

This clonotype was counted only a few times. J is TRBJ2-6 and V is TRBV9, with D possibly TRBD2 on 5 matching bases. The CDR3 is 16 residues long. Germline loops: CDR1 SGDLS, CDR2 YYNGEE. V was shortened by 0 bases and J by 0 bases, with 7 bases between the two germline ends. Written as DNA, the CDR3 is TGTGCCAGCAGCGTAGACGGGGACTCTGGGGCCAACGTCCTGACTTTC. This translates into CASSVDGDSGANVLTF.

This rearrangement joins TRBV11-3 to TRBJ2-1; D is uncertain. This CDR3 spans 16 amino acids. Trimming stripped 4 bases from V and 3 bases from J, with 16 bases between. Germline V gene data show CDR1 as SGHNT and CDR2 as YENEEA. CDR3 in amino acids: CASSSSAVSVYNEQFF. In DNA form, the CDR3 reads TGTGCCAGCAGCTCATCCGCAGTATCTGTCTACAATGAGCAGTTCTTC.

The CDR3 sequence is CSARGPLDPEQFF. The CDR3 DNA reads as TGCAGTGCTAGAGGTCCCCTAGATCCTGAGCAGTTCTTC. The V call is TRBV20-1, the J call TRBJ2-1; no clear D. The CDR3 totals 13 residues. CDR1 is DFQATT and CDR2 is SNEGSKA in the germline V gene (reference sequence). V was shortened by 1 base and J by 9 bases, with 13 bases between the two germline ends.

This clonotype showed up just once. The CDR3, as DNA: TGTGCCAGCAGTCCTGTGGGACTAGCGCTATACGAGCAGTACTTC. It translates to CASSPVGLALYEQYF. The chain uses TRBV27 and TRBJ2-7; 10 bases map to TRBD2. The germline gives CDR1 MNHEY, CDR2 SMNVEV (reference sequence). This CDR3 is 15 amino acids long. V lost 5 bases to trimming and J lost 4 bases; unmatched junction nucleotides: 8.

The sample holds a few counts of this clonotype. The chain carries TRBV12-3 or TRBV12-4 and TRBJ2-5; 7 nucleotides match TRBD2. V gave up 5 bases and J gave up 5 bases; unmatched junction bases: 11. The CDR3 loop spans 15 amino acids. This chain's CDR3 is CASSASGVNGETQYF. The CDR3 region has the DNA TGTGCCAGCAGTGCAAGCGGGGTGAATGGGGAGACCCAGTACTTC.